The 24 T cell receptor beta chains in this list originate from one sample, sequenced in a study of human T cells and chemical hapten exposure (dated by TCRdb to about 2021). This specimen's time point label, per the study, means: pre-sensitization, week 0. Explained via the paper, the treatment or condition label denotes: therapeutic diphenylcyclopropenone sensitization with weekly scalp DPC. Libraries came from RACE. These reads were obtained on a NextSeq 500. TCRdb's own reprocessing of the public reads used fastp at Q25 and MiXCR and kept productive beta chains. Here each entry gathers all rows of one CDR3 protein and keeps the most common genes and DNA. The sample has tens of thousands of distinct CDR3 sequences on record, roughly 15% of them singletons. The ten largest clones take up around 4.2% of the sample. The source was whole blood, collected in connection with sensitization to the hapten diphenylcyclopropenone (DPC). The receptors were gathered from a woman in her fifties or sixties with alopecia areata. Some clones in this sample may be carry-over from other donors' samples.

The chain links TRBV5-1 to TRBJ2-5, with 7 bases identical to TRBD2. The germline V gene encodes CDR1 SGHRS and CDR2 YFSETQ. The CDR3 length is 15 residues. After removal of 2 bases from V and 1 base from J, the junction contained 5 bases not matched to a gene. The CDR3 DNA is TGCGCCAGCAGCTTAGCAGCGGGGCTCCAAGAGACCCAGTACTTC. Translating gives CASSLAAGLQETQYF.

The V call is TRBV2, the J call TRBJ2-2; possible D gene TRBD2, 6 bases. Germline lookup yields CDR1 SNHLY and CDR2 FYNNEI. The CDR3 spans 17 residues. Trimming shortened V by 2 bases and J by 4 bases, and 17 bases separated the two germline ends. For the CDR3, the DNA is TGTGCCAGCAGTGAATGGGACTCACCCCGGGGCACCGGGGAGCTGTTTTTT. Its translation is CASSEWDSPRGTGELFF.

V and J are TRBV20-1 and TRBJ1-4, with D uncertain. The V and J ends lost 3 bases and 8 bases respectively, with 13 bases between them. The CDR3 has 13 residues. Germline V lookup: CDR1 DFQATT, CDR2 SNEGSKA (reference sequence). Written as DNA, the CDR3 is TGCAGTGCTAGTCTGGCAGGTGCCGAAAAACTGTTTTTT. Its translation: CSASLAGAEKLFF.

CDR3 amino acids: CSVAAGRGLPYEQYF. CDR3 DNA sequence: TGCAGCGTTGCCGCGGGCAGGGGGCTACCCTACGAGCAGTACTTC. The rearrangement uses TRBV29-1 and TRBJ2-7; 8 nucleotides match TRBD1. Germline V gives CDR1 SQVTM, CDR2 ANQGSEA. The CDR3 runs 15 residues. Germline trimming cut 4 bases from V and 2 bases from J; bases unmatched to any gene: 10.

This clonotype turned up a few times. The chain recombines TRBV5-1 with TRBJ1-1, with 7 bases matching TRBD1. The CDR3 loop spans 15 amino acids. V lost 5 bases and J lost 5; bases outside the gene matches: 12. Per the germline V gene, CDR1 is SGHRS and CDR2 is YFSETQ. The CDR3 loop is CASRPETGRGTEAFF. CDR3 coding DNA: TGCGCCAGCAGGCCTGAGACAGGGCGGGGGACTGAAGCTTTCTTT.

This clonotype appeared a few times. This rearrangement joins TRBV20-1 to TRBJ1-1; D uncertain. The CDR3 loop spans 10 amino acids. CDR1 is DFQATT, CDR2 SNEGSKA, per germline (reference sequence). The V end was cut by 0 bases, the J end by 11 bases, with 7 bases between. DNA of the CDR3: TGCAGTGCTAGAGAAGGTGGGGCTTTCTTT. It yields the protein CSAREGGAFF.

This clonotype was recorded a few times. The chain links TRBV7-8 to TRBJ1-3, with 7 bases aligning to TRBD1. The CDR3 runs 14 residues. V lost 4 bases and J lost 4; bases outside the gene matches: 4. Germline V CDR1 and CDR2: SGHVS, FQNEAQ. The CDR3: CASSSTTGGNTIYF. DNA of the CDR3: TGTGCCAGCAGCTCAACGACAGGGGGAAACACCATATATTTT.

The sample holds a few counts of this clonotype. The junction differs from germline at one of its ends, possibly a read error. The rearrangement joins TRBV2 to TRBJ1-4; possible D gene TRBD1, 6 bases. The CDR3 extends over 15 amino acids. Germline CDR1 is SNHLY and CDR2 is FYNNEI. CDR3 nucleotide sequence: TGTGCCAGCAGGGAAGGGTGGACAGAAAATGAAAAACTGTTTTTT. It encodes CASREGWTENEKLFF.

This clonotype has a count of ten or more. The V gene is TRBV29-1, the J gene TRBJ1-4; D gene uncertain. Trimming removed 5 bases at V and 3 bases at J, with 10 bases between. This CDR3 is built from 13 residues. Germline values: CDR1 SQVTM, CDR2 ANQGSEA. Here the CDR3 DNA reads TGCAGCGTTCTACGTGTGGCTAATGAAAAACTGTTTTTT. Translation gives CSVLRVANEKLFF.

This chain uses TRBV29-1 with TRBJ1-2, with D possibly TRBD1 on 5 matching bases. In germline, CDR1 is SQVTM, CDR2 ANQGSEA. The CDR3 contains 12 residues. The V gene lost 7 bases and the J gene lost 5 bases, with 14 bases spanning the gap. The CDR3 loop reads CSGGGGNYGYTF. The CDR3 DNA is TGCAGCGGCGGTGGGGGTAATTATGGCTACACCTTC.

The J gene is TRBJ2-2, the V gene TRBV20-1, with 8 bases fitting TRBD2. The junction had 14 bases not matched to a gene; V was cut back by 6 bases and J by 5 bases. Germline V gene sequence: CDR1 DFQATT, CDR2 SNEGSKA (reference sequence). The CDR3 has 16 amino acids. CDR3 DNA: TGCAGTGCCAAAGAACGGGAGGGCCATAGGACCGGGGAGCTGTTTTTT. Protein product: CSAKEREGHRTGELFF.

This clonotype has at least ten counts. The CDR3 DNA reads as TGTGCCAGCAATTTACGGGGCCCCGGGGAGCTGTTTTTT. It specifies CASNLRGPGELFF. V usage is TRBV2 and J usage is TRBJ2-2; D possibly uses TRBD1 or TRBD2 (5 bases each). The CDR3 has 13 amino acids. Trimming stripped 7 bases from V and 6 bases from J, with 12 bases between. Per germline, CDR1 SNHLY and CDR2 FYNNEI.

V usage is TRBV2 and J usage is TRBJ2-7; 10 bases map to TRBD2. V lost 8 bases, J lost 4 bases, and 14 bases stayed unmatched. Germline loops: CDR1 SNHLY, CDR2 FYNNEI. CDR3 length equals 16 residues. CDR3 nucleotides: TGTGCCAGCCATCTCCGTACGGGAGCGGGAGGGTACGAGCAGTACTTC. It yields the protein CASHLRTGAGGYEQYF.

This clonotype was seen more than once but under ten times. The chain has TRBV2 and TRBJ2-1; D is unclear. Germline-derived CDR1 and CDR2 are SNHLY and FYNNEI. The CDR3 totals 12 residues. The germline V and J ends were trimmed by 3 bases and 3 bases, with 3 bases remaining between them. The CDR3 loop is CASSDYYNEQFF. The CDR3 DNA sequence: TGTGCCAGCAGTGACTACTACAATGAGCAGTTCTTC.

The table lists this clonotype with a count of one. The chain joins TRBV7-6 to TRBJ1-2, with TRBD1 identical over 7 bases. The V and J ends lost 6 bases and 3 bases, in that order; junction bases with no gene match: 4. Germline-derived CDR1 and CDR2 are SGHVS and FNYEAQ. The CDR3 loop spans 13 amino acids. The DNA of the CDR3 is TGTGCCAGCAGTGGGCAGGGGGACTATGGCTACACCTTC. As protein: CASSGQGDYGYTF.

This clonotype was detected a few times. The chain links TRBV30 to TRBJ1-5; tentatively, D is TRBD1 (5 bases). The V and J ends lost 4 bases and 6 bases respectively, with 10 bases between them. The CDR3 covers 12 residues. Germline V CDR1 and CDR2: GTSNPN, SVGIG (reference sequence). The CDR3 region has the DNA TGTGCCTGGAAGGCAGGGCCTCAGCCCCAGCATTTT. Translation: CAWKAGPQPQHF.

This chain links TRBV24-1 with TRBJ2-5; D unresolved. Germline V CDR1 and CDR2: KGHDR, SFDVKD. Trimming left V 5 bases short and J 3 bases short, with 12 bases between. The CDR3 totals 14 residues. CDR3 bases: TGTGCCACCAGTGGAAGCGCTGGCGAAGAGACCCAGTACTTC. Translation gives CATSGSAGEETQYF.

The rearrangement uses TRBV12-3 or TRBV12-4 and TRBJ1-5; 7 bases match TRBD1. CDR3 length: 15 amino acids. The J segment lost 7 bases and the V segment lost 3 bases, leaving 9 bases of the junction unmatched. This chain's CDR3 is CASSLLAGGEQPQHF. In DNA, the CDR3 is TGTGCCAGCAGTTTGTTAGCAGGGGGAGAACAGCCCCAGCATTTT.

This clonotype was seen a few times. V usage is TRBV29-1 and J usage is TRBJ2-7; no reliable D call. Germline CDR1 SQVTM, CDR2 ANQGSEA. V was cut by 5 bases and J by 3 bases, with 8 bases left in between. This CDR3 comprises 11 residues. The CDR3 DNA follows: TGCAGCGTTTCCCACGGCTACGAGCAGTACTTC. It specifies CSVSHGYEQYF.

This clonotype has a handful of counts. J is TRBJ1-1 and V is TRBV9; 7 bases agree with TRBD1. Trimming took 3 bases from V and 1 from J; bases not matched to a gene: 3. The CDR3 runs to 14 residues. The germline V gene has CDR1 SGDLS and CDR2 YYNGEE. The CDR3 DNA follows: TGTGCCAGCAGCGAGGGGACAGCGAACACTGAAGCTTTCTTT. This sequence encodes CASSEGTANTEAFF.

This clonotype turned up a few times. The chain uses TRBV18 and TRBJ2-2; D remains ambiguous. Germline V CDR1 and CDR2: KGHSH, LQKENI. Trimming left V 3 bases short and J 0 bases short, with 11 bases between. The length of the CDR3 is 16 residues. For the CDR3, the DNA is TGTGCCAGCTCACCGCGCTTCACCGCGAACACCGGGGAGCTGTTTTTT. Residues: CASSPRFTANTGELFF.

This clonotype was seen a few times. The chain uses TRBV2 and TRBJ2-3; 9 bases fit TRBD1. The CDR3 has 14 amino acids. V lost 10 bases, J lost 2 bases, and 7 bases stayed unmatched. CDR1 SNHLY and CDR2 FYNNEI come from the germline V gene. The CDR3 protein is CATRQGVNTDTQYF. Here the CDR3 DNA reads TGTGCCACCAGACAGGGGGTAAACACAGATACGCAGTATTTT.

This CDR3 reads CSASVERFVYPGEQFF. The CDR3 nucleotides read TGCAGTGCCTCTGTTGAGCGGTTCGTCTACCCGGGTGAGCAGTTCTTC. The J gene is TRBJ2-1, the V gene TRBV20-1; D may be TRBD2 (5 bases). The germline CDR1 and CDR2 sequences are DFQATT and SNEGSKA (reference sequence). CDR3 length equals 16 residues. V lost 6 bases and J 9 bases, leaving 27 bases between the germline ends.

This clonotype has at least ten counts. This chain uses TRBV7-6 with TRBJ1-1; D gene uncertain. Per germline, CDR1 SGHVS and CDR2 FNYEAQ. V shed 5 bases and J shed 4 bases, with 11 bases lying between them. The CDR3 extends over 13 amino acids. DNA for the CDR3: TGTGCCAGCAGCCCCACGAGGGTCACTGAAGCTTTCTTT. It yields the protein CASSPTRVTEAFF.